These 27 T cell receptor beta chains share one sample of origin, sequenced in a study of beta chain features in type 1 diabetes. As every portion of the isolated RNA was reverse transcribed, the sequencing read expressed TCRB transcripts. Clones were read by immunoSEQ multiplex PCR, and TCRdb kept only the in-frame ones, dropping some. The sample holds about 410,000 clones; approximately 14% are singletons and the top ten take roughly 0.04%. Sequences were obtained from naive CD4+ T cells from blood. All receptors derive from a man aged 25-45 years in good health.

The chain links TRBV11-2 to TRBJ2-5; 7 bases align to TRBD2. Trimming at V came to 7 bases and at J to 5 bases, leaving 13 bases not matched to a gene. This CDR3 has 15 residues. Germline V gives CDR1 SGHAT, CDR2 FQNNGV. CDR3 nucleotides: TGTGCCAGCACCCCTGTCAGCGGGGCCCGGGAGACCCAGTACTTC. Protein sequence: CASTPVSGARETQYF.

This clone showed up just a few times. The genes are TRBV5-6 and TRBJ2-3; D is unresolved. The CDR3 runs 13 residues. Trimming removed 5 bases from V and 3 bases from J, with 10 bases in between. Germline assignment: CDR1 SGHDT and CDR2 YYEEEE. The CDR3 DNA reads as TGTGCCAGCAGTAGGCAACCAACAGATACGCAGTATTTT. As protein: CASSRQPTDTQYF. The full variable domain, rest sourced from reference TRBV5-6 and TRBJ2-3, is DAGVTQSPTHLIKTRGQQVTLRCSPKSGHDTVSWYQQALGQGPQFIFQYYEEEERQRGNFPDRFSGHQFPNYSSELNVNALLLGDSALYLCASSRQPTDTQYFGPGTRLTVL.

V and J are TRBV6-1 and TRBJ1-5; tentative D call: TRBD1 (6 bases). V shed 3 bases and J shed 2 bases, with 23 bases lying between them. The CDR3 runs to 19 residues. CDR1 is MNHNS, CDR2 SASEGT, per germline. CDR3 nucleotides: TGTGCCAGCAGTGATTCTGTGGGGGGGCTGATCTTAGGCAATCAGCCCCAGCATTTT. Protein: CASSDSVGGLILGNQPQHF.

The rearrangement links TRBV14 to TRBJ1-2, with D unresolved. Trimming stripped 6 bases from V and 8 bases from J, with 13 bases between. Germline CDR1 SGHDN, CDR2 FVKESK. The CDR3 sequence is 12 residues long. The DNA of the CDR3 is TGTGCCAGCAGTCGCCTGGCGGGGGGCTACACCTTC. Its protein is CASSRLAGGYTF.

The chain has TRBV7-2 and TRBJ2-5; D remains ambiguous. V was trimmed by 0 bases and J by 4 bases, leaving 9 bases between them. Germline CDR1 and CDR2: SGHTA and FQGNSA. The CDR3 has 14 amino acids. The CDR3 spells CASSLAGPGETQYF. CDR3 coding DNA: TGTGCCAGCAGCTTAGCAGGACCCGGAGAGACCCAGTACTTC.

Only a few counts were recorded for this clone. This sequence joins TRBV7-2 and TRBJ2-7; no clear D. V lost 5 bases and J lost 6, with 8 bases in between. The CDR3 has 11 residues. CDR1 and CDR2 (germline): SGHTA, FQGNSA. The CDR3: CASSLNAEQYV. For the CDR3, the DNA is TGTGCCAGCAGCCTTAATGCCGAGCAGTACGTC.

The chain has TRBV7-3 and TRBJ2-1; D unclear. V shed 0 bases and J shed 8 bases, with 17 bases lying between them. Germline V CDR1 and CDR2: SGHTA, FQGTGA. The CDR3 runs to 16 residues. The DNA for the CDR3 is TGTGCCAGCAGCTTAACTCCCAGAACACTCCAGGATGAGCAGTTCTTC. Its protein product is CASSLTPRTLQDEQFF. The complete variable domain, with remaining parts taken from reference TRBV7-3 and TRBJ2-1, reads GAGVSQTPSNKVTEKGKYVELRCDPISGHTALYWYRQSLGQGPEFLIYFQGTGAADDSGLPNDRFFAVRPEGSVSTLKIQRTERGDSAVYLCASSLTPRTLQDEQFFGPGTRLTVL.

This clone was picked up one time. The V gene is TRBV15, the J gene TRBJ2-1, with D possibly being TRBD1 (6 bases). CDR1 and CDR2 from the germline V gene are LNHNV and YYDKDF (reference sequence). V was trimmed by 0 bases and J by 10 bases, leaving 19 bases between them. The CDR3 sequence is 16 residues long. CDR3 DNA sequence: TGTGCCACCAGCAGAGATGGACAGATGAAGATTAGCGAGCAGTTCTTC. This sequence encodes CATSRDGQMKISEQFF.

This clone was seen more than once but under ten times. The chain links TRBV4-3 to TRBJ1-6; 7 bases are shared with TRBD1. V shed 1 base and J 7 bases; nucleotides not matched to a gene: 4. Germline V gene data show CDR1 as LGHNA and CDR2 as YSLEER. This CDR3 region has 15 residues. CDR3 loop: CASSQVDRANSPLHF. The CDR3 nucleotides read TGCGCCAGCAGCCAAGTCGACAGGGCCAATTCACCCCTCCACTTT.

The chain has TRBV10-3 and TRBJ1-1; maybe TRBD1 (5 bases). CDR1 is ENHRY and CDR2 is SYGVKD in the germline V gene. V lost 3 bases and J 10 bases, leaving 15 bases between the germline ends. There are 13 residues in the CDR3. This CDR3 reads CAISDKGSLVAFF. The CDR3, as DNA: TGTGCCATCAGTGATAAGGGGAGTCTAGTAGCTTTCTTT.

The chain uses TRBV15 and TRBJ2-3; 10 bases fit TRBD1. This CDR3 contains 15 residues. With 2 bases clipped from V and 6 bases from J, the junction kept 5 bases outside the gene matches. CDR1 is LNHNV, CDR2 YYDKDF, per germline (reference sequence). In DNA, the CDR3 is TGTGCCACCAGCAGACTAGGGACAGGGGCGGATACGCAGTATTTT. Translation: CATSRLGTGADTQYF.

The chain combines TRBV27 with TRBJ2-7; D remains ambiguous. Trimming removed 1 base from V and 3 bases from J, with 7 bases in between. This CDR3 contains 13 residues. Looked up from germline, CDR1 is MNHEY and CDR2 is SMNVEV (reference sequence). The CDR3 region is CASSLLAGYEQYV. The DNA for the CDR3 is TGTGCCAGCAGTTTATTGGCAGGCTACGAGCAGTACGTC.

The sample holds a few counts of this clone. The chain employs TRBV28 and TRBJ1-2; D might be TRBD1 (6 bases). The CDR3 extends over 13 amino acids. In germline, CDR1 is MDHEN, CDR2 SYDVKM. Trimming pared 2 bases from V and 2 bases from J, leaving 6 bases between. CDR3 sequence: CASSLQGNYGYTF. The CDR3 bases are TGTGCCAGCAGTTTACAGGGGAACTATGGCTACACCTTC.

This clone was recorded at least ten times. Additional DNA sequences in this sample encode the identical CDR3. The V call is TRBV7-2, the J call TRBJ2-3; D unclear. Germline V gene data show CDR1 as SGHTA and CDR2 as FQGNSA. Trimming pared 2 bases from V and 3 bases from J, leaving 0 bases between. This CDR3 is built from 11 residues. CDR3 loop: CASSLTDTQYF. Here the CDR3 DNA reads TGTGCCAGCAGCTTAACAGATACGCAGTATTTT.

This sequence joins TRBV30 and TRBJ1-1; TRBD1 is a possible D gene (6 bases). This CDR3 region has 12 residues. V dropped 2 bases and J dropped 11 bases, with 15 bases sitting between them. CDR1 is GTSNPN, CDR2 SVGIG, per germline (reference sequence). CDR3: CAWSTQGIWAFF. DNA for the CDR3: TGTGCCTGGAGTACACAGGGAATTTGGGCTTTCTTT. Supplemented by reference TRBV30 and TRBJ1-1, the full variable domain reads SQTIHQWPATLVQPVGSPLSLECTVEGTSNPNLYWYRQAAGRGLQLLFYSVGIGQISSEVPQNLSASRPQDRQFILSSKKLLLSDSGFYLCAWSTQGIWAFFGQGTRLTVV.

The chain employs TRBV9 and TRBJ2-5, with D perhaps matching TRBD2 (5 bases). V lost 4 bases to trimming and J lost 3 bases, with 13 bases between them. The CDR3 has 14 residues. Germline loops: CDR1 SGDLS, CDR2 YYNGEE. The CDR3 bases are TGTGCCAGCAGCCCCCTGGACTGGGAAGAGACCCAGTACTTC. It is translated as CASSPLDWEETQYF.

This clone was observed a handful of times. V is TRBV10-3 and J is TRBJ1-4; D remains ambiguous. Germline CDR1 is ENHRY and CDR2 is SYGVKD. V gave up 7 bases and J gave up 5 bases, with 11 bases separating them. The length of the CDR3 is 13 residues. In DNA form, the CDR3 reads TGTGCCATCAAGAGGAGCTTGAATGAAAAACTGTTTTTT. This translates into CAIKRSLNEKLFF.

This clone came up a few times. J is TRBJ2-5 and V is TRBV5-1, with TRBD1 matching 9 bases. This CDR3 has 14 amino acids. The germline CDR1 and CDR2 sequences are SGHRS and YFSETQ. The junction had 5 bases not matched to a gene; V was cut back by 4 bases and J by 4 bases. The DNA for the CDR3 is TGCGCCAGCAGCCCGGGGACAGGGTCAGAGACCCAGTACTTC. Encoded protein: CASSPGTGSETQYF.

The sample holds a few counts of this clone. The rearrangement joins TRBV7-9 to TRBJ1-1, with a weak D call TRBD1 (5 bases). The CDR3 runs to 13 residues. Germline V lookup: CDR1 SEHNR, CDR2 FQNEAQ (reference sequence). V shed 6 bases and J shed 3 bases, with 11 bases lying between them. CDR3 coding DNA: TGTGCCAGCAGTTCCCGACAGTACACTGAAGCTTTCTTT. It is translated as CASSSRQYTEAFF.

Here the CDR3 DNA reads TGTGCCAGCAGCTTAGGGGCAGGGGACAATGAGCAGTTCTTC. Amino acid sequence: CASSLGAGDNEQFF. The rearrangement joins TRBV11-2 to TRBJ2-1; maybe TRBD1 (6 bases). CDR1 is SGHAT, CDR2 FQNNGV, per germline. This CDR3 spans 14 amino acids. The ends were cut back, 1 base at V and 5 bases at J, with 9 bases in the middle.

The gene calls are TRBV19 and TRBJ2-3; either TRBD1 or TRBD2 may supply D (5 bases each). Germline V gives CDR1 LNHDA, CDR2 SQIVND (reference sequence). The CDR3 is 15 amino acids. V shed 3 bases and J shed 0 bases, with 10 bases lying between them. CDR3: CASSIGALSTDTQYF. As DNA, the CDR3 is TGTGCCAGTAGTATCGGGGCGCTAAGCACAGATACGCAGTATTTT.

This clone has more than one count but fewer than ten. The chain couples TRBV4-2 to TRBJ2-1; 10 positions agree with TRBD2. The CDR3 is 16 amino acids. Per the germline V gene, CDR1 is LGHNA and CDR2 is YNFKEQ. After removal of 3 bases from V and 6 bases from J, the junction contained 8 bases not matched to a gene. CDR3 nucleotide sequence: TGTGCCAGCAGCCACCGAGGGACTAGCGCTATCAATGAGCAGTTCTTC. This gives the protein CASSHRGTSAINEQFF.

This clone was observed a handful of times. The genes are TRBV29-1 and TRBJ2-5, with 7 bases matching TRBD2. CDR1 and CDR2 (germline): SQVTM, ANQGSEA. V lost 5 bases and J lost 1; bases outside the gene matches: 4. The CDR3 is 13 amino acids. Written as DNA, the CDR3 is TGCAGCGTTTTTGGGAGGGCCCAAGAGACCCAGTACTTC. It yields the protein CSVFGRAQETQYF.

This clone has a handful of counts. The genes are TRBV10-3 and TRBJ2-1; TRBD2 aligns across 12 bases. V trimming: 5 bases; J trimming: 9 bases; junction bases outside the gene matches: 8. Looked up from germline, CDR1 is ENHRY and CDR2 is SYGVKD. CDR3 length equals 15 residues. CDR3 in amino acids: CAISKSSGRVLEQFF. In nucleotides, the CDR3 is TGTGCCATCAGTAAATCTAGCGGGAGGGTCCTTGAGCAGTTCTTC.

The chain employs TRBV5-1 and TRBJ2-3; 8 nucleotides line up with TRBD1. The CDR3 loop spans 15 amino acids. V shed 4 bases, J shed 5 bases, and the junction held 9 bases outside the gene matches. CDR1 and CDR2 (germline): SGHRS, YFSETQ. The CDR3 here is CASSGGTGLGDTQYF. The CDR3 DNA follows: TGCGCCAGCAGCGGCGGGACAGGATTGGGAGATACGCAGTATTTT.

This clone was observed a few times. The V and J genes are TRBV5-4 and TRBJ2-1; 15 bases agree with TRBD2. After removal of 4 bases from V and 4 bases from J, the junction contained 3 bases not matched to a gene. Germline V gives CDR1 SGHNT, CDR2 YYREEE (reference sequence). This CDR3 has 16 residues. The CDR3 sequence is CASSAGLAGGYNEQFF. For the CDR3, the DNA is TGTGCCAGCAGCGCCGGACTAGCGGGAGGGTACAATGAGCAGTTCTTC.

There are a few counts of this clone. The CDR3 DNA reads as TGCAGCGTTGCTGGGACAGGGTTAGATACGCAGTATTTT. Translating gives CSVAGTGLDTQYF. This chain connects TRBV29-1 to TRBJ2-3, with TRBD1 matching 9 bases. This CDR3 contains 13 residues. Per germline, CDR1 SQVTM and CDR2 ANQGSEA. The V gene end was trimmed by 4 bases and the J gene end by 5 bases; junction bases not matched to a gene: 4.